These 21 T cell receptor beta chains were all obtained from the same sample, sequenced in a study of blood T cells in healthy people across ages. With a J-beta primer mix and a sample-barcoded 5' primer, a second PCR ran about 6 to 11 cycles. TCRdb fed the 5' RACE reads into MiXCR, producing one record per CDR3 protein. The sample lists more than 500,000 distinct CDR3 sequences, roughly a quarter occurring once. Material: blood. The receptors here all came from a woman aged 70-85 years in good health.

This clonotype showed up just a few times. The V gene is TRBV20-1, the J gene TRBJ2-1; 7 bases match TRBD1. The J segment lost 4 bases and the V segment lost 6 bases, leaving 9 bases of the junction unmatched. Germline V gene data show CDR1 as DFQATT and CDR2 as SNEGSKA (reference sequence). This CDR3 spans 14 amino acids. The CDR3 loop is CSAADRTFYNEQFF. In nucleotides, the CDR3 is TGCAGTGCCGCGGACAGGACGTTTTACAATGAGCAGTTCTTC.

This chain links TRBV19 with TRBJ1-5; tentatively, D is TRBD1 (5 bases). The CDR3 runs to 15 residues. With 3 bases removed from V and 3 bases from J, the gap between germline ends came to 12 bases. Germline assignment: CDR1 LNHDA and CDR2 SQIVND (reference sequence). As DNA, the CDR3 is TGTGCCAGTAGTATGGGTAGACAGATCAATCAGCCCCAGCATTTT. Translating it yields CASSMGRQINQPQHF.

V gene TRBV10-3 combines with J gene TRBJ2-6, with TRBD1 matching 10 bases. The J segment lost 0 bases and the V segment lost 2 bases, leaving 7 bases of the junction unmatched. Germline CDR1 is ENHRY and CDR2 is SYGVKD. The CDR3 is 19 residues long. CDR3 loop: CAISELGTGEGSGANVLTF. The CDR3 bases are TGTGCCATCAGTGAGCTTGGGACAGGGGAGGGCTCTGGGGCCAACGTCCTGACTTTC.

This chain connects TRBV7-2 to TRBJ2-5; 9 nucleotides agree with TRBD1. V shed 4 bases, J shed 5 bases, and the junction held 5 bases outside the gene matches. CDR1 is SGHTA and CDR2 is FQGNSA in the germline V gene. The CDR3 spans 14 residues. The CDR3 spells CASSSGTGSETQYF. The CDR3 DNA follows: TGTGCCAGCAGCTCCGGGACAGGGTCGGAGACCCAGTACTTC.

This clonotype was detected only a few times. This sequence joins TRBV7-9 and TRBJ1-2; 10 nucleotides agree with TRBD1. The CDR3 sequence is 14 residues long. The junction had 4 bases not matched to a gene; V was cut back by 1 base and J by 8 bases. Per germline, CDR1 SEHNR and CDR2 FQNEAQ (reference sequence). The CDR3 nucleotides are TGTGCCAGCAGCTTAGTTGGGACAGGGGTAGGCTACACCTTC. It is translated as CASSLVGTGVGYTF.

V and J are TRBV7-2 and TRBJ2-2; the D gene is possibly TRBD1 (6 bases). The V gene lost 1 base and the J gene lost 6 bases, with 12 bases spanning the gap. Germline V gene lookup returns CDR1 SGHTA and CDR2 FQGNSA. This CDR3 is 15 amino acids long. The CDR3 DNA follows: TGTGCCAGCAGCTTAGTACAGGGCGGAGCCGGGGAGCTGTTTTTT. This codes for CASSLVQGGAGELFF.

V and J are TRBV5-1 and TRBJ2-7, with D possibly matching TRBD1 (6 bases). The V gene's germline CDR1 is SGHRS and CDR2 YFSETQ. The ends were cut back, 4 bases at V and 0 bases at J, with 14 bases in the middle. The CDR3 runs to 15 residues. The CDR3 region has the DNA TGCGCCAGCAGCAGCAGACAGGCGTACTCCTACGAGCAGTACTTC. This sequence encodes CASSSRQAYSYEQYF.

This clonotype appeared a few times. The chain recombines TRBV20-1 with TRBJ2-1; D is uncertain. Germline loops: CDR1 DFQATT, CDR2 SNEGSKA (reference sequence). The V end lost 5 bases, the J end lost 4 bases, and 6 bases lay between the germline ends. The CDR3 extends over 11 amino acids. The CDR3 spells CSAPEYNEQFF. The DNA for the CDR3 is TGCAGTGCTCCTGAATACAATGAGCAGTTCTTC.

The chain links TRBV6-5 to TRBJ2-7; 9 bases fit TRBD1. This CDR3 is built from 14 residues. V shed 5 bases, J shed 5 bases, and the junction held 7 bases outside the gene matches. Germline V gives CDR1 MNHEY, CDR2 SVGAGI. CDR3 DNA sequence: TGTGCCAGCAGTAACAGGGGGCGCATCGACGAGCAGTACTTC. This encodes CASSNRGRIDEQYF.

The V gene is TRBV6-5, the J gene TRBJ1-2; D remains ambiguous. The germline CDR1 and CDR2 sequences are MNHEY and SVGAGI. The CDR3 has 14 amino acids. Between the trimmed V and J ends, which lost 4 bases and 3 bases, there was a span of 12 bases. CDR3 coding DNA: TGTGCCAGCAGTTCGTCGACCGGTTACTATGGCTACACCTTC. It encodes CASSSSTGYYGYTF.

This clonotype occurred a few times. The V and J genes are TRBV7-2 and TRBJ2-7; tentative D call: TRBD1 (5 bases). In germline, CDR1 is SGHTA, CDR2 FQGNSA. Trimming took off 5 bases at V and 4 bases at J, with 15 bases between the two ends. The CDR3 spans 14 residues. The DNA for the CDR3 is TGTGCCAGCAGCACTACAGGCAATCGGTACGAGCAGTACTTC. This gives the protein CASSTTGNRYEQYF.

This clonotype was observed many times. V and J are TRBV4-1 and TRBJ2-5; 8 bases match TRBD2. The CDR3 has 15 amino acids. Unmatched junction bases numbered 1, after V lost 1 base and J lost 0 bases. CDR1 is MGHRA, CDR2 YSYEKL, per germline. CDR3 residues: CASSQGLANQETQYF. The CDR3 bases are TGCGCCAGCAGCCAAGGACTAGCGAACCAAGAGACCCAGTACTTC.

This clonotype has only a few counts. J is TRBJ1-6 and V is TRBV7-9; unclear D gene. Per the germline V gene, CDR1 is SEHNR and CDR2 is FQNEAQ (reference sequence). The CDR3 spans 14 residues. V was pared by 3 bases and J by 5 bases, with 8 bases between. This CDR3 is CASSFQRNNSPLHF. The CDR3 DNA reads as TGTGCCAGCAGCTTCCAACGTAATAATTCACCCCTCCACTTT.

The chain joins TRBV29-1 to TRBJ1-3; D call uncertain. Trimming took 6 bases from V and 0 from J, leaving 6 bases between them. The germline V gene has CDR1 SQVTM and CDR2 ANQGSEA. There are 12 residues in the CDR3. CDR3 nucleotide sequence: TGCAGCGTGCTGTACTCTGGAAACACCATATATTTT. Protein product: CSVLYSGNTIYF.

V usage is TRBV15 and J usage is TRBJ2-7; D may be TRBD2 (6 bases). This CDR3 has 15 residues. CDR1 LNHNV and CDR2 YYDKDF come from the germline V gene (reference sequence). V was trimmed by 1 base and J by 1 base, leaving 11 bases between them. CDR3 loop: CATSRGMEGSYEQYF. DNA of the CDR3: TGTGCCACCAGCAGAGGTATGGAGGGTTCCTACGAGCAGTACTTC.

This clonotype was counted between two and nine times. V and J are TRBV20-1 and TRBJ2-5, with D maybe TRBD1 (5 bases). The V gene's germline CDR1 is DFQATT and CDR2 SNEGSKA (reference sequence). Trimming removed 5 bases at V and 5 bases at J, with 18 bases between. The CDR3 extends over 14 amino acids. The CDR3 spells CSAPDQLAGETQYF. In DNA, the CDR3 is TGCAGTGCTCCCGACCAGTTAGCAGGGGAGACCCAGTACTTC.

The chain links TRBV7-2 to TRBJ2-1, with TRBD1 identical over 7 bases. The length of the CDR3 is 17 residues. CDR1 and CDR2 from the germline V gene are SGHTA and FQGNSA. Trimming at V came to 5 bases and at J to 4 bases, leaving 14 bases not matched to a gene. The CDR3 is CASSPAGFRTGYNEQFF. The DNA for the CDR3 is TGTGCCAGCAGCCCAGCCGGATTCCGGACAGGATACAATGAGCAGTTCTTC. Looking up the rest from reference TRBV7-2 and TRBJ2-1 gives the full variable domain: GAGVSQSPSNKVTEKGKDVELRCDPISGHTALYWYRQSLGQGLEFLIYFQGNSAPDKSGLPSDRFSAERTGGSVSTLTIQRTQQEDSAVYLCASSPAGFRTGYNEQFFGPGTRLTVL.

The V gene is TRBV12-3 or TRBV12-4, the J gene TRBJ1-1; D is undetermined. The CDR3 extends over 12 amino acids. V gave up 3 bases and J gave up 8 bases, with 10 bases separating them. CDR3 DNA sequence: TGTGCCAGCAGTTTGGTACACCGGGAAGCTTTCTTT. This codes for CASSLVHREAFF.

This sequence joins TRBV6-5 and TRBJ1-1; weak D call: TRBD1 (6 bases). This CDR3 is built from 15 residues. CDR1 is MNHEY, CDR2 SVGAGI, per germline. The V gene lost 5 bases and the J gene lost 1 base, with 14 bases spanning the gap. CDR3: CASSRNRDPNTEAFF. CDR3 coding DNA: TGTGCCAGCAGTCGCAACAGGGATCCGAACACTGAAGCTTTCTTT.

V gene TRBV28 combines with J gene TRBJ2-1, with TRBD2 matching over 9 bases. The CDR3 runs 15 residues. Trimming at V came to 4 bases and at J to 6 bases, leaving 7 bases not matched to a gene. The germline V gene has CDR1 MDHEN and CDR2 SYDVKM. The DNA of the CDR3 is TGTGCCAGCAGTTCAACGGGACTAGCAGGCAATGAGCAGTTCTTC. Protein sequence: CASSSTGLAGNEQFF.

This chain links TRBV7-2 with TRBJ2-5; TRBD2 might be the D (6 bases). TRBJ2-1 explains the end of the DNA better; the J call may be wrong. The V gene's germline CDR1 is SGHTA and CDR2 FQGNSA. CDR3 length equals 15 residues. The CDR3 DNA reads TGTGCCAGCACTCCCGGGACTCCAAACTACAATGAGCAGTTCTTC. It translates to CASTPGTPNYNEQFF.